This TCR beta chain derives from a study of naive and memory T cell subsets. Germline V gene data show CDR1 as SGHTA and CDR2 as FQGNSA. The CDR3 has 16 residues. Trimming removed 3 bases from V and 5 bases from J; junction bases left unmatched: 9. The beta constant-region primer was an equimolar mix of two oligonucleotides covering TRBC1 and TRBC2. Ligated cDNA was amplified by four rounds of PCR with nested alpha and beta constant-region primers and SP2. The cDNA 3' end received a ligated single-stranded oligonucleotide carrying the SP2 primer and a 12-nucleotide UMI. TCRdb processed the UMI-ligation and nested PCR reads anew with MiXCR; each CDR3 protein has one entry. The sample lists 80,000 to 95,000 distinct CDR3 sequences; 8% to 9.5% were seen once. At least ten counts were recorded for this clonotype.

V and J are TRBV7-2 and TRBJ2-3, with 9 nucleotides matching TRBD2. Source material: naive CD8+ T cells from blood. This sequence originates from a human donor in good health. CDR3 sequence (DNA): TGTGCCAGCAGCTTTCGCGGGAGGGCCTTGGTAGATACGCAGTATTTT. Protein sequence: CASSFRGRALVDTQYF.